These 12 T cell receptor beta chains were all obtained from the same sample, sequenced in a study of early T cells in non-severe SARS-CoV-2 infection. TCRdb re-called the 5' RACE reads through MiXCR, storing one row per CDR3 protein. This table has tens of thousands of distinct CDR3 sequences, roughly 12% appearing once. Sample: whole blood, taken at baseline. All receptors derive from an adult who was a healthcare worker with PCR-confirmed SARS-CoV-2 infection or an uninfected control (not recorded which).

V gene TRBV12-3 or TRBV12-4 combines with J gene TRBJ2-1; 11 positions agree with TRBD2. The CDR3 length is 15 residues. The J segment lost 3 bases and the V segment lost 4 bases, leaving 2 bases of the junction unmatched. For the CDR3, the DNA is TGTGCCAGCAGTTCTAGCGGGAGGCTCTACAATGAGCAGTTCTTC. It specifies CASSSSGRLYNEQFF.

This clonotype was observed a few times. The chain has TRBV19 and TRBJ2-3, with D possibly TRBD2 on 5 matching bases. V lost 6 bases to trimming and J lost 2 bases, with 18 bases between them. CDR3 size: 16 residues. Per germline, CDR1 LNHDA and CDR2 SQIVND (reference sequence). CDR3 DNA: TGTGCCAGTAGCCTCGACCCAGCCGGGATCACAGATACGCAGTATTTT. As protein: CASSLDPAGITDTQYF.

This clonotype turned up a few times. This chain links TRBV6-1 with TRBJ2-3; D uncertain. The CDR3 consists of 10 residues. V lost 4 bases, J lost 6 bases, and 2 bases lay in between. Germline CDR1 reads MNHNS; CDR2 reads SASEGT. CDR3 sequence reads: CASSGDTQYF. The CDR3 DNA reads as TGTGCCAGCAGTGGTGATACGCAGTATTTT.

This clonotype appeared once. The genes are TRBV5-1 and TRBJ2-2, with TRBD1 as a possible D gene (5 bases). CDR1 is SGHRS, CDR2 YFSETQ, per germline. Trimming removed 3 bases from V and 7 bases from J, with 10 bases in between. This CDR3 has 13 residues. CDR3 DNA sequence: TGCGCCAGCAGCTCTCAGGGTATCGGGGAGCTGTTTTTT. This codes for CASSSQGIGELFF.

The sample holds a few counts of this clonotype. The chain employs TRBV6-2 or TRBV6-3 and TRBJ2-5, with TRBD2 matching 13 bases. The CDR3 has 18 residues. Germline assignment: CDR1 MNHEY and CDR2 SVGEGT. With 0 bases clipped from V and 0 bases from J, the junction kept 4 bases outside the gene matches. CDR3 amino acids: CASSYSGTSGVYQETQYF. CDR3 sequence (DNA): TGTGCCAGCAGTTACTCCGGGACTAGCGGGGTGTACCAAGAGACCCAGTACTTC.

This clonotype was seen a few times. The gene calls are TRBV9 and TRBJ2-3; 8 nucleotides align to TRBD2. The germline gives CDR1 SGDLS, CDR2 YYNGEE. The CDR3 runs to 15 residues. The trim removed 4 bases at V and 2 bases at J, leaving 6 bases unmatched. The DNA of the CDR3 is TGTGCCAGCAGCAGGAGCGGGGGCCCCACAGATACGCAGTATTTT. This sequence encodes CASSRSGGPTDTQYF.

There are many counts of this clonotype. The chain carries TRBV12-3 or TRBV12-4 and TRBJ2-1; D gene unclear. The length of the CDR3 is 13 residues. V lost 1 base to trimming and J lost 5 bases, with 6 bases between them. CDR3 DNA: TGTGCCAGCAGTTTAGGGGAAAACAATGAGCAGTTCTTC. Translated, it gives CASSLGENNEQFF.

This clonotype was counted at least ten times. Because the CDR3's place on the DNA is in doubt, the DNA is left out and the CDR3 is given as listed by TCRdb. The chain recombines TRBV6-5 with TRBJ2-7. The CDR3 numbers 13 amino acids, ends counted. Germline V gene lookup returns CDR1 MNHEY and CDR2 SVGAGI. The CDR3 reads CASSSSDSYEQYF.

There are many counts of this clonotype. The CDR3 region has the DNA TGTGCCAGCAGCCACCCACCCGGACCCAGGGACTATGGCTACACCTTC. Its translation is CASSHPPGPRDYGYTF. V and J are TRBV4-2 and TRBJ1-2; D is possibly TRBD1 (5 bases). The CDR3 loop spans 16 amino acids. Trimming pared 3 bases from V and 3 bases from J, leaving 17 bases between. Germline V gives CDR1 LGHNA, CDR2 YNFKEQ.

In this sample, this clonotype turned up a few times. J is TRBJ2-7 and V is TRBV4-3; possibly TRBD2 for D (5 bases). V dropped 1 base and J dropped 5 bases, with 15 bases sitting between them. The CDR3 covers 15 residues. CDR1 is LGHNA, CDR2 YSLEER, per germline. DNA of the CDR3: TGCGCCAGCAGCCAAGGGTCTGGACTGGGAAACGAGCAGTACTTC. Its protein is CASSQGSGLGNEQYF.

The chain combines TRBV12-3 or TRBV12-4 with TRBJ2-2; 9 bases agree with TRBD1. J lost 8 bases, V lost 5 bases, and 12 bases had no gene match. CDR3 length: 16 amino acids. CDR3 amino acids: CASSAQLPGQGGELFF. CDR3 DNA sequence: TGTGCCAGCAGTGCCCAGCTCCCGGGACAGGGTGGGGAGCTGTTTTTT.

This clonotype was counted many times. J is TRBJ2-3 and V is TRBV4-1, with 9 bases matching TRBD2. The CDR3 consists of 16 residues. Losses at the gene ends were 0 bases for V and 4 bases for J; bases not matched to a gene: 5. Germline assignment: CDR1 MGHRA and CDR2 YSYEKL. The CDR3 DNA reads TGCGCCAGCAGCCAAGACCCTAGCGGGATGGCAGATACGCAGTATTTT. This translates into CASSQDPSGMADTQYF.